Presented here are 23 T cell receptor beta chains from one specimen sequenced in a study of tumor and adjacent non-tumor tissue in lung cancer. No cell sorting was done before RNA was extracted from the tissue. A modified ARM-PCR protocol with three rounds of nested PCR amplified TCRbeta. MiXCR, applied by TCRdb to the multiplex PCR reads, yields one record per CDR3 protein. The table lists 65,000 to 75,000 distinct CDR3 sequences, roughly 72% of them singletons. Sequences were obtained from lung tumor tissue. The receptors shown here come from a man in his sixties with non-small cell lung cancer.

The chain joins TRBV6-1 to TRBJ2-7; 7 bases are a match to TRBD2. This CDR3 has 14 residues. Germline V gene sequence: CDR1 MNHNS, CDR2 SASEGT. V shed 2 bases and J 6 bases; nucleotides not matched to a gene: 7. The DNA for the CDR3 is TGTGCCAGCAGTGAAAACAGGACTAGGCTCGAGCAGTACTTC. Protein: CASSENRTRLEQYF.

This clonotype occurred many times. This chain links TRBV7-9 with TRBJ2-4; a possible D gene is TRBD2 (7 bases). CDR3 length: 15 amino acids. The V end was cut by 5 bases, the J end by 6 bases, with 17 bases between. Per germline, CDR1 SEHNR and CDR2 FQNEAQ (reference sequence). The CDR3: CASSPLRGGRNIQYF. The CDR3 DNA reads as TGTGCCAGCAGCCCCCTAAGGGGGGGGAGAAACATTCAGTACTTC.

A note on this clonotype: The junction does not match germline at one end; this may be a read error. The rearrangement uses TRBV10-3 and TRBJ1-1, with D perhaps matching TRBD1 (6 bases). The length of the CDR3 is 12 residues. Germline CDR1 and CDR2: ENHRY and SYGVKD. The CDR3: CDARGGRSEALF. DNA of the CDR3: TGTGACGCAAGGGGGGGGAGGAGTGAAGCTTTATTT.

This clonotype was picked up a small number of times. The genes are TRBV19 and TRBJ1-1; D ambiguous. The CDR3 is made up of 13 amino acids. V lost 5 bases, J lost 1 base, and 8 bases lay in between. Germline CDR1 and CDR2: LNHDA and SQIVND (reference sequence). This CDR3 reads CASSGRQNTEAFF. CDR3 in DNA: TGTGCCAGTAGTGGACGGCAGAACACTGAAGCTTTCTTT. Complete variable domain (other parts from reference TRBV19 and TRBJ1-1): DGGITQSPKYLFRKEGQNVTLSCEQNLNHDAMYWYRQDPGQGLRLIYYSQIVNDFQKGDIAEGYSVSREKKESFPLTVTSAQKNPTAFYLCASSGRQNTEAFFGQGTRLTVV.

V is TRBV6-6 and J is TRBJ2-1; 12 nucleotides line up with TRBD2. Trimming took 10 bases from V and 5 from J; bases not matched to a gene: 9. The CDR3 runs 15 residues. Germline CDR1 is MNHNY and CDR2 is SVGAGI (reference sequence). This CDR3 reads CATSRTSGNHNEQFF. DNA for the CDR3: TGTGCCACCAGCCGGACTAGCGGGAACCACAATGAGCAGTTCTTC.

This clonotype is medium-sized in the sample. The V call is TRBV20-1, the J call TRBJ1-5; 7 bases map to TRBD1. Germline assignment: CDR1 DFQATT and CDR2 SNEGSKA (reference sequence). Losses at the gene ends were 4 bases for V and 3 bases for J; bases not matched to a gene: 3. This CDR3 comprises 13 residues. The CDR3 DNA reads TGCAGTGCTACGGGACAGAACAATCAGCCCCAGCATTTT. Translation: CSATGQNNQPQHF.

On this clonotype itself: The junction departs from germline at one end; a sequencing error may be responsible. V usage is TRBV29-1 and J usage is TRBJ2-7, with a weak D call TRBD2 (7 bases). There are 12 residues in the CDR3. Per germline, CDR1 SQVTM and CDR2 ANQGSEA. CDR3 nucleotides: TGCAGCGGATCCTCGGGGGGCTACGAGCAGTATTTC. Its protein product is CSGSSGGYEQYF.

Comment on this clonotype: One end of the junction does not line up with germline, which may come from a read error. This chain connects TRBV6-5 to TRBJ2-1; D possibly corresponds to TRBD2 (6 bases). There are 15 residues in the CDR3. Looked up from germline, CDR1 is MNHEY and CDR2 is SVGAGI. In nucleotides, the CDR3 is TGTACCAGCAGTCTAGTGCGGGGTCCTTACAATGAGCAGTTCTTC. Translated, it gives CTSSLVRGPYNEQFF.

Details on this clonotype: A much bigger clone sits one base away, suggesting this may be a read error. V and J are TRBV29-1 and TRBJ2-5, with D possibly being TRBD1 (6 bases). From germline, CDR1 is SQVTM and CDR2 ANQGSEA. V lost 7 bases and J 11 bases, leaving 23 bases between the germline ends. The CDR3 length is 13 residues. CDR3 sequence reads: CSAADRYQERQYF. The CDR3 DNA reads as TGCAGCGCAGCGGACAGATACCAAGAGAGACAGTACTTC.

The chain carries TRBV5-6 and TRBJ1-6; no clear D gene. Between the trimmed V and J ends, which lost 1 base and 12 bases, there was a span of 17 bases. The CDR3 runs 15 residues. CDR1 is SGHDT and CDR2 is YYEEEE in the germline V gene. CDR3 sequence: CASSLRHENGLPLHF. The CDR3 DNA reads TGTGCCAGCAGCTTGAGACATGAGAATGGATTACCCCTCCACTTT.

Regarding this clonotype: A junction boundary mismatches the germline segment, possibly from a read error. The chain combines TRBV28 with TRBJ2-2; possibly TRBD2 for D (5 bases). The CDR3 totals 16 residues. In germline, CDR1 is MDHEN, CDR2 SYDVKM. The CDR3 sequence: CASSLMADLNTGELFF. The CDR3 DNA is TGTGCCAGTAGTTTAATGGCGGACTTGAACACCGGGGAGCTGTTTTTT.

Note on this clonotype: One end of the junction fails to match germline, which may point to a read error. The chain joins TRBV6-1 to TRBJ2-2, with D maybe TRBD2 (6 bases). The CDR3 spans 15 residues. Germline V lookup: CDR1 MNHNS, CDR2 SASEGT. CDR3 DNA sequence: TGTGCCAACAGTGATGGGGGACTCCATGGGGGGGAGCTGTTTTTT. As protein: CANSDGGLHGGELFF.

Concerning this clonotype itself: An end of the junction does not agree with germline; a read error may underlie this. V usage is TRBV6-6 and J usage is TRBJ1-4, with no clear D. The CDR3 has 13 residues. Germline V gene lookup returns CDR1 MNHNY and CDR2 SVGAGI (reference sequence). In DNA form, the CDR3 reads TGTGTCAGCAGTTACTCAGAAAATGAAAAACTGTTTTTT. Translating it yields CVSSYSENEKLFF.

The rearrangement uses TRBV6-5 and TRBJ2-7; perhaps D is TRBD1 or TRBD2 (5 bases each). The V gene lost 7 bases and the J gene lost 5 bases, with 15 bases spanning the gap. The CDR3 consists of 13 residues. CDR1 is MNHEY, CDR2 SVGAGI, per germline. CDR3 in DNA: TGTGCCAGCAACGAGAGGGGAAGCAACGAGCAGTACTTC. Its protein is CASNERGSNEQYF.

V is TRBV24-1 and J is TRBJ2-3; 9 bases fit TRBD1. With 3 bases clipped from V and 2 bases from J, the junction kept 5 bases outside the gene matches. CDR3 length: 16 amino acids. CDR1 is KGHDR and CDR2 is SFDVKD in the germline V gene. The CDR3 here is CATSDPQGAYTDTQYF. The CDR3 nucleotides are TGTGCCACCAGTGATCCACAGGGGGCCTACACAGATACGCAGTATTTT.

This clonotype was observed once. The chain has TRBV5-4 and TRBJ1-1; 7 nucleotides align to TRBD1. The CDR3 runs 13 residues. Germline CDR1 is SGHNT and CDR2 is YYREEE (reference sequence). V was pared by 8 bases and J by 1 base, with 5 bases of the junction left unmatched. The CDR3 bases are TGTGCCAGGGTGGGACAGAGGAACACTGAAGCTTTCTTT. It is translated as CARVGQRNTEAFF.

The V gene is TRBV11-1, the J gene TRBJ2-5; D tentatively fits TRBD1 or TRBD2 (5 bases each). Per the germline V gene, CDR1 is SGHAT and CDR2 is FQDESV (reference sequence). Trimming took off 10 bases at V and 3 bases at J, with 21 bases between the two ends. This CDR3 contains 15 residues. The CDR3 here is CATRTGTDGKETQYF. The CDR3 DNA is TGTGCCACCAGGACCGGGACCGACGGTAAAGAGACCCAGTACTTC.

Remarks on this clonotype: Mismatch with germline at one junction end may stem from a read error. The chain carries TRBV10-3 and TRBJ2-6; D is possibly TRBD2 (6 bases). Germline assignment: CDR1 ENHRY and CDR2 SYGVKD. The CDR3 is made up of 20 amino acids. The CDR3 DNA reads as TGTGCCATCAGTGAACATGAGATTAGCGATAGGGACTCTGGGGCCAACGTACTGACTTTC. Amino acids: CAISEHEISDRDSGANVLTF.

Ten or more counts support this clonotype. The chain uses TRBV6-6 and TRBJ1-1; D gene unclear. Trimming cost V 5 bases and J 3 bases, with 7 bases left between them. Per the germline V gene, CDR1 is MNHNY and CDR2 is SVGAGI (reference sequence). The CDR3 is made up of 12 amino acids. The CDR3 reads CASSMDHTEAFF. The CDR3 nucleotides read TGTGCCAGCAGTATGGACCACACTGAAGCTTTCTTT.

Worth noting for this clonotype: Sequence at one end of the junction differs from germline and may be a read error. The rearrangement joins TRBV6-6 to TRBJ2-3; TRBD1 might be the D (6 bases). The CDR3 has 16 residues. Germline loops: CDR1 MNHNY, CDR2 SVGAGI (reference sequence). Here the CDR3 reads CASNPKNRGSKDTQYF. DNA for the CDR3: TGTGCCAGCAACCCGAAGAATAGGGGGAGCAAAGATACGCAGTATTTT.

This clonotype appeared once. At one end, the junction sequence differs from germline, possibly due to a read error. In nucleotides, the CDR3 is TGCTGTGCTAGAAAACGGACACAGACCTCCTACGGGCAGTACTTC. Amino acid sequence: CCARKRTQTSYGQYF. The chain links TRBV20-1 to TRBJ2-7; a possible D gene is TRBD1 (5 bases). This CDR3 comprises 15 residues. The V gene's germline CDR1 is DFQATT and CDR2 SNEGSKA (reference sequence).

Regarding this clonotype: The junction and the germline gene differ at one end; a read error may be behind it. The rearrangement joins TRBV28 to TRBJ2-5; D call uncertain. The CDR3 has 14 residues. The germline V gene has CDR1 MDHEN and CDR2 SYDVKM. The CDR3 sequence is CASSLPHSKETRYF. The DNA for the CDR3 is TGTGCCAGCAGCTTACCCCACAGCAAAGAGACCCGGTACTTC.

This clonotype was found a few times. An end of the junction differs from the germline gene, which may be a read error. The gene calls are TRBV29-1 and TRBJ1-1; D is undetermined. This CDR3 is 12 amino acids long. Germline V gene sequence: CDR1 SQVTM, CDR2 ANQGSEA. As DNA, the CDR3 is TGCAGTGTTGGCCCCACTGGGTCTGAAGCTTTATTT. Translation: CSVGPTGSEALF.